The table lists the clone carrying this T cell receptor (beta chain) with many counts. The data are from a study of CD8 T cells in ankylosing spondylitis. TCRdb independently ran MiXCR on the 5' RACE reads; one entry per CDR3 protein. In the table there are about 250,000 distinct CDR3 sequences, roughly a tenth of which are singletons. The CDR3 runs 16 residues. Losses at the gene ends were 5 bases for V and 6 bases for J; bases not matched to a gene: 14. Looked up from germline, CDR1 is MGHDK and CDR2 is SYGVNS. The sequenced sample was blood, either unsorted or a sorted T cell fraction (not recorded which). The rearrangement uses TRBV25-1 and TRBJ1-2; the match to TRBD1 covers 8 bases. This receptor was taken from a male donor with ankylosing spondylitis or in good health (not recorded which). CDR3 region: CASSTTPDREGDGYTF. The DNA for the CDR3 is TGTGCCAGCAGTACAACACCGGACAGGGAGGGCGATGGCTACACCTTC.